The rows below give T cell receptor beta chains drawn from one sample of a study of blood T cell repertoires in COVID-19. Repertoires were generated with immunoSEQ multiplex PCR, while TCRdb's copy carries only in-frame clones and drops some. The sample has around 150,000 clones; roughly four fifths are singletons. The sequenced sample consisted of peripheral blood. The receptors were gathered from a human donor in a cohort sampled during active COVID-19. Both conserved end residues are part of each CDR3. Each record gives: J gene, V gene, D gene, clone size, CDR3 protein, CDR3 DNA. D genes are given only for firm matches. The size entry is marked missing in some rows and otherwise reads once, few, many or a size class.

J: TRBJ1-1
V: TRBV14
D: -
size: -
CDR3: CASSQDLGGEESFF
DNA: TGTGCCAGCAGCCAAGATCTCGGGGGGGAAGAATCTTTCTTT

J: TRBJ1-4
V: TRBV2
D: -
size: -
CDR3: CASSLEVREKLFF
DNA: TGTGCCAGCAGCCTGGAGGTTCGCGAAAAACTGTTTTTT

J: TRBJ2-3
V: TRBV10-3
D: TRBD1
size: few
CDR3: CAITGGERSTDTQYF
DNA: TGTGCCATCACAGGGGGCGAGCGGAGCACAGATACGCAGTATTTT

J: TRBJ1-2
V: TRBV12-3/TRBV12-4
D: -
size: -
CDR3: CASSSGGYFTF
DNA: TGTGCCAGCAGTTCGGGGGGGTATTTCACCTTC

J: TRBJ1-4
V: TRBV7-9
D: TRBD1
size: -
CDR3: CASSYGQGADSEKLFF
DNA: TGTGCCAGCAGCTACGGACAGGGGGCGGATAGTGAAAAACTGTTTTTT

J: TRBJ2-6
V: TRBV29-1
D: -
size: -
CDR3: CSVDWTGANVLTF
DNA: TGCAGCGTCGACTGGACTGGGGCCAACGTCCTGACTTTC

J: TRBJ2-2
V: TRBV9
D: -
size: -
CDR3: CASSEEDTYTGELFF
DNA: TGTGCCAGCAGCGAGGAAGACACCTACACCGGGGAGCTGTTTTTT

J: TRBJ2-2
V: TRBV15
D: TRBD1
size: -
CDR3: CATSRDSDRTGGELFF
DNA: TGTGCCACCAGCAGAGATTCGGACAGGACGGGCGGGGAGCTGTTTTTT

J: TRBJ1-5
V: TRBV30
D: -
size: -
CDR3: CAWGTTGVNQPQHF
DNA: TGTGCCTGGGGGACCACGGGAGTCAATCAGCCCCAGCATTTT

J: TRBJ1-2
V: TRBV6-6
D: TRBD1
size: -
CDR3: CASSRGTGGRNGYTF
DNA: TGTGCCAGCAGTAGGGGGACAGGGGGCAGGAATGGCTACACCTTC

J: TRBJ2-7
V: TRBV14
D: TRBD2
size: medium-sized
CDR3: CASSQFGGYEQYF
DNA: TGTGCCAGCAGCCAATTCGGGGGGTACGAGCAGTACTTC

J: TRBJ1-6
V: TRBV6-5
D: TRBD1
size: few
CDR3: CASRGGQGRNSPLHF
DNA: TGTGCCAGCAGAGGAGGACAGGGCCGAAATTCACCCCTCCACTTT

J: TRBJ2-4
V: TRBV5-6
D: TRBD1
size: -
CDR3: CASRQRTGLNIQYF
DNA: TGTGCCAGCAGACAACGGACAGGTTTAAACATTCAGTACTTC

J: TRBJ1-4
V: TRBV29-1
D: TRBD1
size: -
CDR3: CSARQGMREKLFF
DNA: TGCAGCGCTCGACAGGGGATGAGAGAAAAACTGTTTTTT

J: TRBJ2-1
V: TRBV24-1
D: -
size: -
CDR3: CATGIRGANEQFF
DNA: TGTGCCACCGGAATACGGGGGGCTAATGAGCAGTTCTTC

J: TRBJ2-5
V: TRBV24-1
D: TRBD1
size: -
CDR3: CATSDRGQGGKETQYF
DNA: TGTGCCACCAGTGATCGGGGACAGGGAGGGAAAGAGACCCAGTACTTC